A selection of T cell receptor beta chains follows, all from one sample in a study of low-dose radiotherapy and immunotherapy resistance in tumors. A single record per CDR3 protein comes from TCRdb applying MiXCR to the reads. The sample has under 90,000 distinct CDR3 sequences, 15% to 20% seen once. Sequencing used PBMCs, obtained before treatment. The receptors here all came from a male donor with prostate cancer. Each CDR3 is given with its conserved first and last residue. The D gene is left open where the match is weak. Not every row has a clone size; where given, it reads once, few, many or a size class.

V	J	D	size	CDR3	DNA
TRBV13	TRBJ2-4	.	few	CASSQGSGHLAKNIQYF	TGTGCCAGCAGCCAGGGGTCGGGCCATCTAGCCAAAAACATTCAGTACTTC
TRBV29-1	TRBJ2-7	.	many	CSAVRGGGFGYEQYF	TGCAGCGCGGTGAGGGGGGGCGGGTTCGGCTACGAGCAGTACTTC
TRBV19	TRBJ2-5	.	many	CASSIGGETQYF	TGTGCCAGTAGTATCGGAGGAGAGACCCAGTACTTC
TRBV9	TRBJ2-3	TRBD2	many	CASSVVSSGATDTQYF	TGTGCCAGCAGCGTAGTAAGTAGCGGGGCTACAGATACGCAGTATTTT
TRBV28	TRBJ1-2	TRBD1	.	CASSLFRGTGLGGYTF	TGTGCCAGCAGTTTATTTCGCGGGACAGGGCTTGGGGGCTACACCTTC
TRBV6-2/TRBV6-3	TRBJ2-4	.	many	CASSYTSSAKNIQYF	TGTGCCAGCAGTTACACGAGTAGCGCCAAAAACATTCAGTACTTC
TRBV6-5	TRBJ2-1	TRBD2	.	CASSYSGGAYNEQFF	TGTGCCAGCAGTTACAGCGGGGGGGCGTACAATGAGCAGTTCTTC
TRBV6-1	TRBJ1-1	.	.	CASSEAGRITEAFF	TGTGCCAGCAGTGAAGCAGGGAGGATCACTGAAGCTTTCTTT
TRBV7-9	TRBJ1-3	TRBD1	many	CASSLGAGGFSGNTIYF	TGTGCCAGCAGCTTAGGGGCAGGGGGCTTTTCTGGAAACACCATATATTTT
TRBV11-2	TRBJ1-2	.	many	CASSQSFGYTF	TGTGCCAGCAGCCAGTCTTTCGGCTACACCTTC
TRBV20-1	TRBJ2-2	TRBD1	many	CSARTHGTGGDTGELFF	TGCAGTGCTAGAACGCACGGGACAGGGGGTGACACCGGGGAGCTGTTTTTT
TRBV5-6	TRBJ1-1	TRBD1	many	CASSTLDRGPEAFF	TGTGCCAGCAGCACCCTGGACAGGGGGCCTGAAGCTTTCTTT
TRBV12-3/TRBV12-4	TRBJ1-6	.	medium-sized	CASSFRGAPLHF	TGTGCCAGCAGTTTCCGAGGGGCACCCCTCCACTTT
TRBV2	TRBJ2-5	.	many	CASGGGASQETQYF	TGTGCCAGCGGGGGGGGGGCTAGCCAAGAGACCCAGTACTTC
TRBV30	TRBJ1-3	.	.	CAGSAGLIFSGNTIYF	TGTGCCGGGAGTGCCGGATTAATTTTCTCTGGAAACACCATATATTTT
TRBV19	TRBJ2-5	TRBD1	once	CASRQGAGVGETQYF	TGTGCCAGCCGACAGGGGGCAGGGGTGGGGGAGACCCAGTACTTC
TRBV11-2	TRBJ2-7	.	few	CASRSLRDTYEQYF	TGTGCCAGCAGGAGCCTCAGGGACACCTACGAGCAGTACTTC
TRBV25-1	TRBJ2-3	.	many	CASSVDRTSTDTQYF	TGTGCCAGCAGTGTAGACAGAACTAGCACAGATACGCAGTATTTT
TRBV4-1	TRBJ2-2	.	many	CASSQEPQGPSTGELFF	TGCGCCAGCAGCCAAGAACCACAGGGCCCCAGCACCGGGGAGCTGTTTTTT
TRBV5-6	TRBJ2-7	.	few	CASSLGQLIEQYF	TGTGCCAGCAGCTTGGGACAGTTAATTGAGCAGTACTTC
TRBV11-2	TRBJ2-3	.	many	CASSFLYGVADTQYF	TGTGCCAGCAGCTTCCTCTACGGGGTGGCAGATACGCAGTATTTT
TRBV20-1	TRBJ1-1	.	many	CSARGPNSRTGGAEAFF	TGCAGTGCTAGAGGCCCTAATTCCCGCACAGGAGGGGCTGAAGCTTTCTTT
TRBV11-2	TRBJ1-3	.	few	CASSPNSGGRNTIYF	TGTGCCAGCAGCCCTAATTCCGGGGGAAGAAACACCATATATTTT
TRBV7-2	TRBJ1-3	TRBD1	many	CASSRGQGASGNTIYF	TGTGCCAGCAGCAGGGGACAGGGGGCTTCCGGAAACACCATATATTTT
TRBV15	TRBJ2-3	.	many	CATSRATVDTQYF	TGTGCCACCAGCAGAGCTACGGTGGATACGCAGTATTTT
TRBV6-2/TRBV6-3	TRBJ2-7	TRBD2	.	CASSALAEMEVYEQYF	TGTGCCAGCAGTGCCCTAGCGGAGATGGAGGTCTACGAGCAGTACTTC
TRBV29-1	TRBJ2-5	.	.	CSVGGGLGETQYF	TGCAGCGTTGGAGGGGGGCTGGGGGAGACCCAGTACTTC